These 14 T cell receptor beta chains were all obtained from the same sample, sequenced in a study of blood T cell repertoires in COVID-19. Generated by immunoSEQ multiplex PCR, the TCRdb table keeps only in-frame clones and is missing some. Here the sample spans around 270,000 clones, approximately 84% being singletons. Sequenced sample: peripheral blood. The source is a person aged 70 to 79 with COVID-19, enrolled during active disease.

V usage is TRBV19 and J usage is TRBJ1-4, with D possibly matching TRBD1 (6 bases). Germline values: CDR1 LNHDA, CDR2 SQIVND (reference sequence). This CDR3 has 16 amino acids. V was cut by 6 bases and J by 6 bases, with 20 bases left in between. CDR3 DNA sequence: TGTGCCAGTAGCCTCCGAGGGGGACCCTATGATGAAAAACTGTTTTTT. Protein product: CASSLRGGPYDEKLFF.

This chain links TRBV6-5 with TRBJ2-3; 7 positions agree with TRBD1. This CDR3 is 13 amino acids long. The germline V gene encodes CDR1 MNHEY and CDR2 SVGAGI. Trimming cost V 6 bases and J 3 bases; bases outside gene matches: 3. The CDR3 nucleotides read TGTGCCAGCAGGAGGGGGCCTACAGATACGCAGTATTTT. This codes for CASRRGPTDTQYF.

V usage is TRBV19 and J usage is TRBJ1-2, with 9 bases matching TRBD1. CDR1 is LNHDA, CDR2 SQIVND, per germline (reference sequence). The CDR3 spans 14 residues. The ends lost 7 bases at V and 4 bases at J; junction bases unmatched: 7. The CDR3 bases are TGTGCCAGTACTCTACGGGACAGGGTCTATGGCTACACCTTC. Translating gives CASTLRDRVYGYTF.

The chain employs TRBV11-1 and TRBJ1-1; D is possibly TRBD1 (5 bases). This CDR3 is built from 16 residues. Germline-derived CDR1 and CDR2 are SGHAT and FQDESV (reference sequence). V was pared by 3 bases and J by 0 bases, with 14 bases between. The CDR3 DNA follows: TGTGCCAGCAGCTTCATGGGGCCCCAAATGAACACTGAAGCTTTCTTT. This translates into CASSFMGPQMNTEAFF.

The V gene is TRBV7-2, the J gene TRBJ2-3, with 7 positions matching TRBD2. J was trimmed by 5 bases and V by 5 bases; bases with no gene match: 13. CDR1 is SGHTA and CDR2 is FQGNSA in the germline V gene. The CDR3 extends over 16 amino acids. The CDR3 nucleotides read TGTGCCAGCAGCCCCCGGGGGGATTGGGATAGAGATACGCAGTATTTT. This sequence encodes CASSPRGDWDRDTQYF.

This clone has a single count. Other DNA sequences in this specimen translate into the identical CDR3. CDR3 residues: CASSTGQGTDTQYF. CDR3 in DNA: TGTGCCAGTAGCACAGGACAGGGCACAGATACGCAGTATTTT. The genes are TRBV19 and TRBJ2-3; 7 bases map to TRBD1. Germline CDR1 LNHDA, CDR2 SQIVND (reference sequence). This CDR3 spans 14 amino acids. With 6 bases clipped from V and 1 base from J, the junction kept 4 bases outside the gene matches. Filled out from reference TRBV19 and TRBJ2-3, the complete variable domain reads DGGITQSPKYLFRKEGQNVTLSCEQNLNHDAMYWYRQDPGQGLRLIYYSQIVNDFQKGDIAEGYSVSREKKESFPLTVTSAQKNPTAFYLCASSTGQGTDTQYFGPGTRLTVL.

The CDR3 here is CASSQVPAGVGEQYF. DNA of the CDR3: TGTGCCAGCAGCCAAGTGCCAGCGGGAGTTGGTGAGCAGTACTTC. The chain is built from TRBV3-1 (or the pseudogene TRBV3-2) and TRBJ2-7, with 8 bases fitting TRBD2. J lost 7 bases, V lost 1 base, and 9 bases had no gene match. The CDR3 runs to 15 residues. Germline assignment: CDR1 LGHDT and CDR2 YNNKEL (reference sequence).

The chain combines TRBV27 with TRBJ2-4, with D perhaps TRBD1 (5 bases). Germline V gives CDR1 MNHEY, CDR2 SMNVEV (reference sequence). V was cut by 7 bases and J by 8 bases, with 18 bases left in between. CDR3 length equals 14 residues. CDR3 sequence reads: CASMESGRVDIQYF. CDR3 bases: TGTGCCAGCATGGAGTCGGGCAGGGTAGACATTCAGTACTTC.

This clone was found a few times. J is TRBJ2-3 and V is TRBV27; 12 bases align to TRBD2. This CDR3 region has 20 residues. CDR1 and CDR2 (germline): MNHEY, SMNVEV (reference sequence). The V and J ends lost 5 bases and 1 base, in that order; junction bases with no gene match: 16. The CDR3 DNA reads TGTGCCAGCAGTCTCGGACAGGGGCGAGGACTAGCGGGACGCACAGATACGCAGTATTTT. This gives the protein CASSLGQGRGLAGRTDTQYF.

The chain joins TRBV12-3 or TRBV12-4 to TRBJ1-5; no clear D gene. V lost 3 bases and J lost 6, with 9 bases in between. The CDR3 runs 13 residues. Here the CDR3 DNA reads TGTGCCAGCAGTTTGGGGAGAAGTCAGCCCCAGCATTTT. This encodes CASSLGRSQPQHF.

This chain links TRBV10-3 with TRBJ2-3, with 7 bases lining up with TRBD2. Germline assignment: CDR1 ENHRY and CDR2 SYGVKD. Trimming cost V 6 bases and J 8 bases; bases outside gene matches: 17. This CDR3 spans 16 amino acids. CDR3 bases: TGTGCCATCAGAAACCTTGCCGGGGGGAGCGACGGTACGCAGTATTTT. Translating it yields CAIRNLAGGSDGTQYF.

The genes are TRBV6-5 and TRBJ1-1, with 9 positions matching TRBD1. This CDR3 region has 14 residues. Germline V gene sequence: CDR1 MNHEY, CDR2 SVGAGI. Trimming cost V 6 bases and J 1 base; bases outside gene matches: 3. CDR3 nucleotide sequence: TGTGCCAGCAGAGAGGACAGGGGGAACACTGAAGCTTTCTTT. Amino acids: CASREDRGNTEAFF.

The CDR3 loop reads CAWIRGGQAFF. CDR3 DNA: TGTGCCTGGATTCGGGGGGGGCAAGCTTTCTTT. The V call is TRBV30, the J call TRBJ1-1, with TRBD1 as a possible D gene (6 bases). CDR3 length: 11 amino acids. The germline gives CDR1 GTSNPN, CDR2 SVGIG (reference sequence). The V gene lost 4 bases and the J gene lost 9 bases, with 12 bases spanning the gap.

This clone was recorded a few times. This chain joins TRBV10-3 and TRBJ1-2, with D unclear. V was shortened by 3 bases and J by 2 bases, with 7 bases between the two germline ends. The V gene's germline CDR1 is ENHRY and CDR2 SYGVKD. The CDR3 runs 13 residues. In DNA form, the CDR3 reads TGTGCCATCAGTGACGGAGGGAACTATGGCTACACCTTC. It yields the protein CAISDGGNYGYTF.